This T cell receptor beta chain was obtained from a study of blood T cell repertoires in COVID-19. Looking at the study overall: Both acute and convalescent COVID-19 samples were obtained from the United States, Italy and Spain. Sources were T cells, B-cell-depleted T cells, or PBMCs; the material itself was cDNA or gDNA.

The V segment lost 2 bases and the J segment 9 bases; nucleotides outside the gene matches: 7. The CDR3 contains 14 residues. Germline-derived CDR1 and CDR2 are MGHDK and SYGVNS. Seattle patients were enrolled while actively infected and followed longitudinally. Authors' data handling: Estimates of nucleated cell counts were drawn from the amplification of reference gene primers. TCRdb's table, derived via immunoSEQ multiplex PCR, lists solely in-frame clones and lacks some. The V and J calls and the clone size are those of that table, but D and trimming were determined from the DNA. In the table there are roughly 410,000 clones, 75% to 90% of which are singletons.

The chain couples TRBV25-1 to TRBJ2-4, with 7 bases aligning to TRBD1. Input material: peripheral blood. This TCR derives from a woman between 35 and 50 years old with COVID-19, enrolled during active disease. The CDR3 sequence: CASSEPGDSGIQYF. CDR3 DNA sequence: TGTGCCAGCAGTGAACCCGGGGACAGCGGCATTCAGTACTTC.